A single T cell receptor beta chain is shown here with its context. Its antigen is not identified. The study ran its PCR with 60 Vbeta and 13 Jbeta primers. The repertoire was sequenced with immunoSEQ multiplex PCR; TCRdb's copy has only in-frame clones and lacks some. The specimen's table records roughly 55,000 clones. Germline CDR1 is MNHEY and CDR2 is SVGAGI. The CDR3 is 16 residues long. The germline V and J ends were trimmed by 0 bases and 1 base, with 12 bases remaining between them. The data are from a study of cytomegalovirus exposure and HLA in healthy donors. Study-level points and caveats: According to the study, roughly 160 TCR beta chains were cytomegalovirus-associated.

Material: PBMCs. The receptor was derived from a man in his fifties or sixties in good health and CMV-seropositive. V gene TRBV6-5 combines with J gene TRBJ1-2; D gene uncertain. The CDR3 region is CASSYSGLNRNYGYTF. The CDR3 DNA reads TGTGCCAGCAGTTACTCTGGGCTAAACCGTAACTATGGCTACACCTTC.